This passage covers 8 T cell receptor beta chains from one sample sequenced in a study of T cell responses to AZD1222 COVID-19 vaccine. Clones were read by immunoSEQ multiplex PCR, and TCRdb kept only the in-frame ones, dropping some. The sample yields 120,000 to 150,000 clones, about 81% seen once. Material: peripheral blood, obtained on day 0 of MenACWY control vaccination. These TCRs come from an adult in good health.

This rearrangement joins TRBV19 to TRBJ2-2; D possibly corresponds to TRBD1 (6 bases). Germline assignment: CDR1 LNHDA and CDR2 SQIVND (reference sequence). V dropped 4 bases and J dropped 6 bases, with 6 bases sitting between them. The CDR3 loop spans 12 amino acids. CDR3 sequence: CASSTGAGELFF. The CDR3 region has the DNA TGTGCCAGTAGTACAGGGGCCGGGGAGCTGTTTTTT.

The rearrangement joins TRBV5-4 to TRBJ2-2; D may be TRBD1 or TRBD2 (6 bases each). The V gene lost 0 bases and the J gene lost 7 bases, with 13 bases spanning the gap. CDR1 is SGHNT, CDR2 YYREEE, per germline (reference sequence). The CDR3 runs 15 residues. The CDR3 loop is CASSLVGGLSGELFF. CDR3 DNA: TGTGCCAGCAGCTTGGTAGGGGGGCTTAGCGGGGAGCTGTTTTTT.

The chain joins TRBV5-6 to TRBJ1-1; D not certain. Germline V gene sequence: CDR1 SGHDT, CDR2 YYEEEE. Trimming pared 0 bases from V and 8 bases from J, leaving 14 bases between. This CDR3 region has 14 residues. The chain's CDR3 is CASSLGQARGEAFF. CDR3 sequence (DNA): TGTGCCAGCAGCTTGGGGCAGGCGCGGGGAGAAGCTTTCTTT.

This clone was detected many times. The chain is built from TRBV7-9 and TRBJ2-1; maybe TRBD2 (5 bases). CDR1 SEHNR and CDR2 FQNEAQ come from the germline V gene (reference sequence). V dropped 3 bases and J dropped 5 bases, with 8 bases sitting between them. This CDR3 is 13 amino acids long. The CDR3 is CASSFREDNEQFF. The CDR3 coding sequence is TGTGCCAGCAGCTTCCGGGAAGACAATGAGCAGTTCTTC.

V gene TRBV4-1 combines with J gene TRBJ1-5; D gene ambiguous. There are 14 residues in the CDR3. Per germline, CDR1 MGHRA and CDR2 YSYEKL. V was pared by 0 bases and J by 9 bases, with 12 bases between. In nucleotides, the CDR3 is TGCGCCAGCAGCCAAGAGGGCCCCGGGATGCCCCAGCATTTT. Residues: CASSQEGPGMPQHF.

In regard to this clone: This CDR3 is also generated by other DNA sequences in the sample. The CDR3, as DNA: TGTGCCAGCAGCTTAGGCAGGGAAGGGACCGGGGAGCTGTTTTTT. Amino acid sequence: CASSLGREGTGELFF. J is TRBJ2-2 and V is TRBV7-7, with a possible D match to TRBD1 (5 bases). Trimming left V 1 base short and J 5 bases short, with 11 bases between. The CDR3 loop spans 15 amino acids. Germline loops: CDR1 SSHAT, CDR2 FNYEAQ (reference sequence).

The chain links TRBV24-1 to TRBJ1-5; D remains ambiguous. Germline V gives CDR1 KGHDR, CDR2 SFDVKD. The CDR3 runs 15 residues. V lost 0 bases and J lost 6, with 11 bases in between. CDR3 protein: CATSDLRVGFQPQHF. Here the CDR3 DNA reads TGTGCCACCAGTGATTTGCGGGTGGGGTTTCAGCCCCAGCATTTT.

This clone was seen only a few times. The V gene is TRBV30, the J gene TRBJ1-2; D might be TRBD1 (5 bases). Trimming shortened V by 4 bases and J by 8 bases, and 17 bases separated the two germline ends. Germline lookup yields CDR1 GTSNPN and CDR2 SVGIG (reference sequence). The CDR3 is made up of 13 amino acids. This CDR3 reads CAWNLQVSGGYTF. CDR3 sequence (DNA): TGTGCCTGGAACCTACAGGTTTCGGGCGGCTACACCTTC. Drawing the rest from reference TRBV30 and TRBJ1-2, the complete variable domain is SQTIHQWPATLVQPVGSPLSLECTVEGTSNPNLYWYRQAAGRGLQLLFYSVGIGQISSEVPQNLSASRPQDRQFILSSKKLLLSDSGFYLCAWNLQVSGGYTFGSGTRLTVV.